This T cell receptor beta chain is drawn from a study of T cells in Graves' hyperthyroidism and ophthalmopathy. Study-wide results and limits: In validation, the model predicted ophthalmopathy. These predictions came a median 6.5 months before onset.

Trimming pared 3 bases from V and 1 base from J, leaving 9 bases between. The CDR3 has 13 amino acids. Germline V gene lookup returns CDR1 GTSNPN and CDR2 SVGIG (reference sequence). TCR beta CDR3 regions were amplified from RNA transcripts. Initially, a first-round RT-PCR of the TCR CDR3 employed the HTBI primer set. Each CDR3 protein is one row after TCRdb ran MiXCR on the multiplex PCR reads. The data contain over 500,000 distinct CDR3 sequences, 15% to 20% of them seen just once; the ten biggest clones take up approximately 18%. There are many counts of this clonotype. What it recognizes is unknown.

The J gene is TRBJ1-1, the V gene TRBV30; the D gene is possibly TRBD1 (6 bases). The clonotype was recovered from a woman aged 18-30 years with Graves' ophthalmopathy. Sequenced material: blood. As DNA, the CDR3 is TGTGCCTGGAGGGTGACAGGGAACACTGAAGCTTTCTTT. This gives the protein CAWRVTGNTEAFF.